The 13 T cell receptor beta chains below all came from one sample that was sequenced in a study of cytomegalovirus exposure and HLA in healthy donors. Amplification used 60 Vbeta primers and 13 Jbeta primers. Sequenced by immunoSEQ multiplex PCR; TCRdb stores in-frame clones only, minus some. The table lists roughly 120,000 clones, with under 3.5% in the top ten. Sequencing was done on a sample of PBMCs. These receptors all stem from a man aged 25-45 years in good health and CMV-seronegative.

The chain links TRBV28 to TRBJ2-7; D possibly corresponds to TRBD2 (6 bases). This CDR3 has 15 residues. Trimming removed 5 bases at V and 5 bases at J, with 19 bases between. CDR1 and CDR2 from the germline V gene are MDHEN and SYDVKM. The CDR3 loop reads CASSAPGLKSHEQYF. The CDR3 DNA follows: TGTGCCAGCAGTGCTCCGGGACTTAAGTCCCACGAGCAGTACTTC.

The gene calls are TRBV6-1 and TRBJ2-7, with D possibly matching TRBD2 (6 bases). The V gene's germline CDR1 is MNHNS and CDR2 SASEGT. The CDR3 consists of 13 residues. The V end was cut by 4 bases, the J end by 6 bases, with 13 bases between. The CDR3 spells CASSGTGTREQYF. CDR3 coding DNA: TGTGCCAGCAGTGGCACCGGGACTCGCGAGCAGTACTTC.

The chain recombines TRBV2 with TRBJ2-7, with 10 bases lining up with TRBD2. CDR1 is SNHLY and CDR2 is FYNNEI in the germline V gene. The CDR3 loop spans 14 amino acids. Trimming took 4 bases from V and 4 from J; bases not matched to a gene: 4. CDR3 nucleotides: TGTGCCAGCAGTGCCCTAGCGGGGGCATACGAGCAGTACTTC. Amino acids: CASSALAGAYEQYF.

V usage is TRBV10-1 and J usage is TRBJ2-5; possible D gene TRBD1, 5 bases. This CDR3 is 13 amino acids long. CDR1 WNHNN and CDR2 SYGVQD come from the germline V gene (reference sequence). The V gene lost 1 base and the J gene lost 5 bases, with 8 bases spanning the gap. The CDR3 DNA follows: TGCGCCAGCAGTGAGTGGGGCTGGGAGACCCAGTACTTC. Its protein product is CASSEWGWETQYF.

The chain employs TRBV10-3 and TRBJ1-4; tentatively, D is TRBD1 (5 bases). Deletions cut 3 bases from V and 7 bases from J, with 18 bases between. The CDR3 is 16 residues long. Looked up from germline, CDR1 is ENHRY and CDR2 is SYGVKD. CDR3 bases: TGTGCCATCAGTGACGGTCGGGCACCTAGGGGTGAAAAACTGTTTTTT. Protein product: CAISDGRAPRGEKLFF.

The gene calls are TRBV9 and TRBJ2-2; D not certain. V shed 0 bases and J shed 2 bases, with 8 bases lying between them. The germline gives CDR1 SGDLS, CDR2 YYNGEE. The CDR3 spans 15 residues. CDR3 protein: CASSVGEFNTGELFF. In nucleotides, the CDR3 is TGTGCCAGCAGCGTAGGCGAGTTCAACACCGGGGAGCTGTTTTTT.

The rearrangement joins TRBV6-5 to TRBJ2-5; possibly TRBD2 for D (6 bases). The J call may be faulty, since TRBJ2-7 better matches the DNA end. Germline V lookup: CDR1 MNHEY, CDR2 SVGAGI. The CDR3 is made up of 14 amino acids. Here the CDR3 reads CASSYVGSGYEQYF. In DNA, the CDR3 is TGTGCCAGCAGTTACGTCGGTAGCGGCTACGAGCAGTACTTC.

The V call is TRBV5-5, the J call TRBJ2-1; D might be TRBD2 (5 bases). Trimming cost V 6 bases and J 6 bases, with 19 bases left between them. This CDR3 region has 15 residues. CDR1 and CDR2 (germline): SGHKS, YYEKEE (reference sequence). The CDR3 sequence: CASNQGGLWGNEQFF. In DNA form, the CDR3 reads TGTGCCAGCAACCAAGGAGGCCTATGGGGCAATGAGCAGTTCTTC.

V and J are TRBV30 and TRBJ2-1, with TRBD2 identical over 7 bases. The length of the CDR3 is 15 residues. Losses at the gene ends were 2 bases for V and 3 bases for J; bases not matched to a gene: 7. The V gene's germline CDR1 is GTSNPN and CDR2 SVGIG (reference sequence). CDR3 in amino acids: CAWSRASGDYNEQFF. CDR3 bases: TGTGCCTGGAGTCGGGCTAGCGGCGACTACAATGAGCAGTTCTTC.

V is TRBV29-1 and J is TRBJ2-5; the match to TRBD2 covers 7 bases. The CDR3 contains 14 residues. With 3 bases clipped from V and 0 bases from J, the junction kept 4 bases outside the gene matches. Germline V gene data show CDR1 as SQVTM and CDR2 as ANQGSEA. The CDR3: CSVDASGDQETQYF. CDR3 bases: TGCAGCGTTGATGCTAGCGGAGACCAAGAGACCCAGTACTTC.

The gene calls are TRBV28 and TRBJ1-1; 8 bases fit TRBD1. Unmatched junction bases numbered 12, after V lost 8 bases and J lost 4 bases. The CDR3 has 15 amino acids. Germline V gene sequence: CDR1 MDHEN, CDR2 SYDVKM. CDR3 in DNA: TGTGCCAGCCGAGGGCCCGGACAGGGCCTCACTGAAGCTTTCTTT. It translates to CASRGPGQGLTEAFF.

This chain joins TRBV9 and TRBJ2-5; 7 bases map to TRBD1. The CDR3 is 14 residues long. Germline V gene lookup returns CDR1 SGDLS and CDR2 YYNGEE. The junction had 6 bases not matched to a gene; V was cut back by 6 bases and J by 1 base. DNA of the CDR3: TGTGCCAGCAACACAGGGGTAGCCCAAGAGACCCAGTACTTC. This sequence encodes CASNTGVAQETQYF.

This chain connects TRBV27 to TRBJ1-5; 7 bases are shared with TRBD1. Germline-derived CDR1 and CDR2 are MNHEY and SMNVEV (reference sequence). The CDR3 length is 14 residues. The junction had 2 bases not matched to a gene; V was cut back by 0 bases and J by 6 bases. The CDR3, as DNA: TGTGCCAGCAGTTTATCGGGGACAGCTCAGCCCCAGCATTTT. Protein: CASSLSGTAQPQHF.